The 15 T cell receptor beta chains below all came from one sample that was sequenced in a study of blood T cell repertoires in COVID-19. The table came from immunoSEQ multiplex PCR; TCRdb's copy has only in-frame clones and leaves some out. The table includes just over 200,000 clones, about three quarters detected once. Sequenced material: peripheral blood. The receptor source for this set is a woman aged 65 to 85 with acute or convalescent COVID-19.

About this clone: The sample contains more than one DNA sequence encoding this CDR3. The J gene is TRBJ1-2, the V gene TRBV19, with a tentative D call TRBD1 (5 bases). The CDR3 spans 12 residues. The germline CDR1 and CDR2 sequences are LNHDA and SQIVND (reference sequence). V was pared by 8 bases and J by 8 bases, with 15 bases between. The CDR3 loop reads CASETGAGGYTF. CDR3 in DNA: TGTGCCAGTGAGACCGGGGCGGGGGGCTACACCTTC. The variable domain in full, with the rest retrieved from reference TRBV19 and TRBJ1-2, is DGGITQSPKYLFRKEGQNVTLSCEQNLNHDAMYWYRQDPGQGLRLIYYSQIVNDFQKGDIAEGYSVSREKKESFPLTVTSAQKNPTAFYLCASETGAGGYTFGSGTRLTVV.

This chain joins TRBV4-2 and TRBJ1-4; perhaps TRBD1 as D (6 bases). The CDR3 totals 14 residues. V was clipped by 4 bases and J by 8 bases, with 14 bases between them. CDR1 is LGHNA, CDR2 YNFKEQ, per germline. The CDR3 sequence: CASSLGAEGEKLFF. The CDR3 coding sequence is TGTGCCAGCAGCCTGGGGGCGGAAGGAGAAAAACTGTTTTTT.

J is TRBJ1-1 and V is TRBV7-6, with D possibly being TRBD1 (6 bases). Germline V CDR1 and CDR2: SGHVS, FNYEAQ. Trimming cost V 3 bases and J 0 bases, with 17 bases left between them. There are 17 residues in the CDR3. The CDR3 nucleotides read TGTGCCAGCAGCTTTTTGCCCCCGGACAGATTGAACACTGAAGCTTTCTTT. It is translated as CASSFLPPDRLNTEAFF. Supplemented by reference TRBV7-6 and TRBJ1-1, the full variable domain reads GAGVSQSPRYKVTKRGQDVALRCDPISGHVSLYWYRQALGQGPEFLTYFNYEAQQDKSGLPNDRFSAERPEGSISTLTIQRTEQRDSAMYRCASSFLPPDRLNTEAFFGQGTRLTVV.

The V call is TRBV25-1, the J call TRBJ2-7, with 9 nucleotides matching TRBD1. The CDR3 length is 12 residues. Germline lookup yields CDR1 MGHDK and CDR2 SYGVNS. Trimming removed 10 bases from V and 6 bases from J; junction bases left unmatched: 7. The chain's CDR3 is CAIGTGNSEQYF. The CDR3, as DNA: TGTGCCATCGGGACAGGGAATAGCGAGCAGTACTTC.

This clone appeared a single time. The DNA of the CDR3 is TGTGCCAGCAGCCGCCGACTAGCGGGACCGGTAGATACGCAGTATTTT. Protein sequence: CASSRRLAGPVDTQYF. The chain joins TRBV7-9 to TRBJ2-3; TRBD2 agrees at 11 bases. The CDR3 runs 16 residues. The trim removed 5 bases at V and 5 bases at J, leaving 9 bases unmatched. Germline V CDR1 and CDR2: SEHNR, FQNEAQ (reference sequence).

The chain couples TRBV28 to TRBJ2-7; 11 nucleotides match TRBD2. With V trimmed by 6 bases and J by 2 bases, 6 bases remained unmatched. The CDR3 runs to 15 residues. CDR1 is MDHEN and CDR2 is SYDVKM in the germline V gene. For the CDR3, the DNA is TGTGCCAGCAGGACTCTAGCGGGAGGTACCTACGAGCAGTACTTC. It codes for CASRTLAGGTYEQYF.

This clone was seen just once. V usage is TRBV5-1 and J usage is TRBJ2-2, with 12 bases matching TRBD2. Losses at the gene ends were 4 bases for V and 2 bases for J; bases not matched to a gene: 3. Germline CDR1 is SGHRS and CDR2 is YFSETQ. This CDR3 contains 16 residues. The CDR3 DNA sequence: TGCGCCAGCAGCCTACTAGCGGGAGGTAACACCGGGGAGCTGTTTTTT. This translates into CASSLLAGGNTGELFF.

This clone was recorded a few times. V is TRBV29-1 and J is TRBJ2-2; 10 nucleotides agree with TRBD2. The CDR3 runs to 15 residues. The germline V gene has CDR1 SQVTM and CDR2 ANQGSEA. The J segment lost 1 base and the V segment lost 5 bases, leaving 4 bases of the junction unmatched. The CDR3 protein is CSVQLAGLNTGELFF. CDR3 DNA sequence: TGCAGCGTTCAACTAGCGGGACTGAACACCGGGGAGCTGTTTTTT.

This clone occurred once. J is TRBJ2-7 and V is TRBV28; D uncertain. V was trimmed by 6 bases and J by 7 bases, leaving 19 bases between them. The CDR3 is made up of 14 amino acids. Per germline, CDR1 MDHEN and CDR2 SYDVKM. The CDR3: CASSLTPILWEQYF. CDR3 coding DNA: TGTGCCAGCAGCCTGACTCCTATCCTATGGGAGCAGTACTTC.

The genes are TRBV20-1 and TRBJ2-3; TRBD2 matches 12 bases. This CDR3 spans 17 amino acids. Germline V gene data show CDR1 as DFQATT and CDR2 as SNEGSKA (reference sequence). Trimming took 3 bases from V and 3 from J; bases not matched to a gene: 10. The chain's CDR3 is CSASFLAGGPVTDTQYF. The CDR3 bases are TGCAGTGCTAGTTTCCTAGCGGGAGGGCCTGTGACAGATACGCAGTATTTT.

The chain carries TRBV6-6 and TRBJ1-1; 10 bases are a match to TRBD1. Trimming removed 5 bases from V and 3 bases from J; junction bases left unmatched: 3. CDR1 and CDR2 (germline): MNHNY, SVGAGI (reference sequence). The CDR3 sequence is 14 residues long. CDR3 DNA: TGTGCCAGCAGTCAGGGACAGGGGTACACTGAAGCTTTCTTT. It specifies CASSQGQGYTEAFF.

The chain couples TRBV6-5 to TRBJ2-1; TRBD1 is a possible D gene (5 bases). The CDR3 runs to 15 residues. V was clipped by 7 bases and J by 4 bases, with 17 bases between them. Germline CDR1 reads MNHEY; CDR2 reads SVGAGI. CDR3 in amino acids: CASNVVRVEYNEQFF. For the CDR3, the DNA is TGTGCCAGCAATGTAGTCAGGGTGGAGTACAATGAGCAGTTCTTC.

CDR3 coding DNA: TGTGCCAGCAGTGACTCTGGGCCTCCCCGCCCGGACACTGAAGCTTTCTTT. Residues: CASSDSGPPRPDTEAFF. The chain is built from TRBV6-4 and TRBJ1-1, with D hard to call. The CDR3 consists of 17 residues. Germline CDR1 and CDR2: MRHNA and SNTAGT. Trimming removed 0 bases at V and 3 bases at J, with 17 bases between.

The rearrangement uses TRBV3-1 (or the pseudogene TRBV3-2) and TRBJ1-4; D unclear. V dropped 0 bases and J dropped 4 bases, with 12 bases sitting between them. The germline V gene encodes CDR1 LGHDT and CDR2 YNNKEL (reference sequence). CDR3 size: 16 residues. Here the CDR3 reads CASSQERSVNNEKLFF. The CDR3 DNA reads TGTGCCAGCAGCCAAGAGAGAAGCGTAAATAATGAAAAACTGTTTTTT.

The V gene is TRBV19, the J gene TRBJ2-1; no firm D call. V was trimmed by 5 bases and J by 8 bases, leaving 7 bases between them. Germline V CDR1 and CDR2: LNHDA, SQIVND (reference sequence). CDR3 length: 11 amino acids. CDR3 DNA sequence: TGTGCCAGTAGTGCGGTGGATGAGCAGTTCTTC. As protein: CASSAVDEQFF.